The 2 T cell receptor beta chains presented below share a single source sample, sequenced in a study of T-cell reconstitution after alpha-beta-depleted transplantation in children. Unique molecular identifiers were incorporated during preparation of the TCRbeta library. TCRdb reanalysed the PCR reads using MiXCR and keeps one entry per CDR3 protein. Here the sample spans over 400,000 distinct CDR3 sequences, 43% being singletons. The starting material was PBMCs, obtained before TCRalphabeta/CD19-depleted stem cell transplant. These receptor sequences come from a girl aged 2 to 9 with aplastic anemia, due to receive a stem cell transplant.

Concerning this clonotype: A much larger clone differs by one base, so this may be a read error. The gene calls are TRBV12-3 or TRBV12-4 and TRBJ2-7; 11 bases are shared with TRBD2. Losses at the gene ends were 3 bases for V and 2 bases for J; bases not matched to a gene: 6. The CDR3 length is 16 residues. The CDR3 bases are TGTGCCAGCAGTTTCGAGGGACTAGCGGTGACCTACGAGCAGTACTTC. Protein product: CASSFEGLAVTYEQYF.

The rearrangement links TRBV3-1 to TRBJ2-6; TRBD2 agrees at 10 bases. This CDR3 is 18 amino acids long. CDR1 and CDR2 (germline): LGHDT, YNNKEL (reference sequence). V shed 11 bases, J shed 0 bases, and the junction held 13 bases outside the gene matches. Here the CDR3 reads CAFSLGAGGISGANVLTF. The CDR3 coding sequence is TGTGCCTTCAGTTTAGGAGCGGGAGGGATCTCTGGGGCCAACGTCCTGACTTTC.